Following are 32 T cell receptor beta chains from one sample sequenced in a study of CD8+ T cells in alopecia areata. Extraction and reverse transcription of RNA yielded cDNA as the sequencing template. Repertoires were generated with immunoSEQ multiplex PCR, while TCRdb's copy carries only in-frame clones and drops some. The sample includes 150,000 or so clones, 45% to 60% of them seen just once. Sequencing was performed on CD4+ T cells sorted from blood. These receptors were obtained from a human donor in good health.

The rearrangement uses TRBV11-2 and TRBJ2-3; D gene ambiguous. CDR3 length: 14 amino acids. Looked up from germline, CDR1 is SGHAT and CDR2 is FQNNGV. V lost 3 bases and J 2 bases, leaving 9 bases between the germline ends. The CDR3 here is CASSFRTFTDTQYF. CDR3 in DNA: TGTGCCAGCAGCTTCCGGACCTTCACAGATACGCAGTATTTT.

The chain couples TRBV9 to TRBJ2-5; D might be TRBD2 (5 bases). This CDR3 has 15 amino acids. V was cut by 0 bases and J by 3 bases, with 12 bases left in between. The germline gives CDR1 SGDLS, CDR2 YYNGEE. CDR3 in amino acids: CASSVVSRGKETQYF. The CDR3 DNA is TGTGCCAGCAGCGTAGTGTCTCGGGGAAAAGAGACCCAGTACTTC.

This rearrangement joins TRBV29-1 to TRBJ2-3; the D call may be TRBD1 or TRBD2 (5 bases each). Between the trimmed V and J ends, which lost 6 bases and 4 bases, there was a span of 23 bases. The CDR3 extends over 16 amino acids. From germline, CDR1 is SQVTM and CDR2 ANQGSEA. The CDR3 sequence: CSVALSRLRGADTQYF. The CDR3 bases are TGCAGCGTAGCTCTTTCCCGGCTACGAGGGGCAGATACGCAGTATTTT.

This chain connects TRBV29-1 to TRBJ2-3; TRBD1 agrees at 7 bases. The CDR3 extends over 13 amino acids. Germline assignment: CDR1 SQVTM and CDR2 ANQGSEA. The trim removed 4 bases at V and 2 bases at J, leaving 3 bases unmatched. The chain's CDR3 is CSVAGQHTDTQYF. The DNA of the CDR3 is TGCAGCGTTGCGGGACAGCACACAGATACGCAGTATTTT.

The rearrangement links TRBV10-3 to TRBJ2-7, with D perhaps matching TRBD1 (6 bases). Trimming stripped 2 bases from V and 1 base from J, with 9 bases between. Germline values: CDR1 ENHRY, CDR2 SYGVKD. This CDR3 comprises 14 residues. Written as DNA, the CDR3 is TGTGCCATCAGTGAGGGCCAGGGGTCCTACGAGCAGTACTTC. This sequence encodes CAISEGQGSYEQYF.

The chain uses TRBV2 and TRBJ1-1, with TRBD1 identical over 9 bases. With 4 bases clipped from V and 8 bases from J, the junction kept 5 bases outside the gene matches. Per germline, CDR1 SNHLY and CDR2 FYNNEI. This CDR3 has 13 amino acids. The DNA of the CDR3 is TGTGCCAGCAGTGGGGACAGGGACCGCGAAGCTTTCTTT. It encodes CASSGDRDREAFF.

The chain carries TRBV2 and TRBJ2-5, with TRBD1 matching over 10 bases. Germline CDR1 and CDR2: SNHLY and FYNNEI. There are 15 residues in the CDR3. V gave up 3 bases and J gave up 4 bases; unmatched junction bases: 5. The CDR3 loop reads CASSEQTGGLETQYF. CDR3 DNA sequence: TGTGCCAGCAGTGAGCAGACAGGGGGCTTAGAGACCCAGTACTTC.

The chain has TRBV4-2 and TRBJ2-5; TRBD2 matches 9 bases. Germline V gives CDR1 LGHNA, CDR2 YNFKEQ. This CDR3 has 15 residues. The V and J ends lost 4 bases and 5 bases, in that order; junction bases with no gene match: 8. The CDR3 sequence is CASSPAGTSTETQYF. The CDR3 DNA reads TGTGCCAGCAGCCCTGCCGGGACTAGCACGGAGACCCAGTACTTC.

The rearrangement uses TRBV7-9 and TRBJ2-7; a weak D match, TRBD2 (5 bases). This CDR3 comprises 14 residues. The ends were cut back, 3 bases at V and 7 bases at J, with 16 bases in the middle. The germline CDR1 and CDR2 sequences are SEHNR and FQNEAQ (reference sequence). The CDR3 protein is CASSFDYQSREQYF. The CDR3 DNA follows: TGTGCCAGCAGCTTTGACTACCAATCGAGAGAGCAGTACTTC.

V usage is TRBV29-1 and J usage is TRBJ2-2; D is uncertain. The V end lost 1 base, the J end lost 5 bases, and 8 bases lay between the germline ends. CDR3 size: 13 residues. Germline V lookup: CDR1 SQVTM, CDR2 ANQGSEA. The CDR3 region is CSVEARPTGELFF. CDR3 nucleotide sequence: TGCAGCGTTGAAGCTCGCCCTACCGGGGAGCTGTTTTTT.

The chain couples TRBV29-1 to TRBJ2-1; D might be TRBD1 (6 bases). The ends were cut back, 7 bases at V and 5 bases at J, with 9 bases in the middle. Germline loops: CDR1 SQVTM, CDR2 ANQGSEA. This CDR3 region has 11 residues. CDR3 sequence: CSGGHNNEQFF. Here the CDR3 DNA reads TGCAGCGGGGGACACAACAATGAGCAGTTCTTC.

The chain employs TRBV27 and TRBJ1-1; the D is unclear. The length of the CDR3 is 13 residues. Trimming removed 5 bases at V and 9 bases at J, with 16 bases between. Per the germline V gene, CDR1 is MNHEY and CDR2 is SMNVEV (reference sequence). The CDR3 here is CASSPRGVGKAFF. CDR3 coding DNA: TGTGCCAGCAGTCCGCGGGGAGTAGGTAAAGCTTTCTTT.

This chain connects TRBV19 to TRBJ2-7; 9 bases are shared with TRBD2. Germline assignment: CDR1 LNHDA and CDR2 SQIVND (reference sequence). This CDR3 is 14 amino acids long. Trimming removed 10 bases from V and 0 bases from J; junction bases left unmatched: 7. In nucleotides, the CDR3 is TGTGCCACCAGACCTAGCGGGAACTCCTACGAGCAGTACTTC. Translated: CATRPSGNSYEQYF. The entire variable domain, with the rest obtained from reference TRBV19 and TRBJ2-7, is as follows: DGGITQSPKYLFRKEGQNVTLSCEQNLNHDAMYWYRQDPGQGLRLIYYSQIVNDFQKGDIAEGYSVSREKKESFPLTVTSAQKNPTAFYLCATRPSGNSYEQYFGPGTRLTVT.

The CDR3 DNA reads as TGCGCCAGCAGCTTGTTAGCAGCTTGGGATGAGCAGTTCTTC. Its translation: CASSLLAAWDEQFF. The chain joins TRBV5-1 to TRBJ2-1, with D uncertain. V was cut by 1 base and J by 8 bases, with 13 bases left in between. The germline V gene has CDR1 SGHRS and CDR2 YFSETQ. The CDR3 length is 14 residues.

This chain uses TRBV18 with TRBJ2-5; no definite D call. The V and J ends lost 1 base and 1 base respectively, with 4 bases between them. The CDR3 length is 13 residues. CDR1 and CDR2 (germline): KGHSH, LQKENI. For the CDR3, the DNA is TGTGCCAGCTCACCACAGCCCCAAGAGACCCAGTACTTC. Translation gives CASSPQPQETQYF.

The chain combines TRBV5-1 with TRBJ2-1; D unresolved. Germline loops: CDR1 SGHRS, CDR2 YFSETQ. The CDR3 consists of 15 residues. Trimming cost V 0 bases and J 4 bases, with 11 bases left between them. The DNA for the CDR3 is TGCGCCAGCAGCTTGGTCGCTCAAACATACAATGAGCAGTTCTTC. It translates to CASSLVAQTYNEQFF.

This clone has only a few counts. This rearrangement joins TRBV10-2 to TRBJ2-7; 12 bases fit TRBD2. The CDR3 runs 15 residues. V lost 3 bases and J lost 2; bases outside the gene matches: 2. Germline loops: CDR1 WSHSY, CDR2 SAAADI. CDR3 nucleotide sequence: TGCGCCAGCAGTGATGGACTAGCGGGACCCTACGAGCAGTACTTC. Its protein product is CASSDGLAGPYEQYF.

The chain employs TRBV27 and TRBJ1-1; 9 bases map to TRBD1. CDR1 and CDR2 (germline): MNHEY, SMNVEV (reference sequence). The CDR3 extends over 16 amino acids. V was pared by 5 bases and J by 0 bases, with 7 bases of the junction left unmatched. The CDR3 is CASSHNRGQVNTEAFF. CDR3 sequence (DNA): TGTGCCAGCAGTCACAACAGGGGGCAGGTGAACACTGAAGCTTTCTTT.

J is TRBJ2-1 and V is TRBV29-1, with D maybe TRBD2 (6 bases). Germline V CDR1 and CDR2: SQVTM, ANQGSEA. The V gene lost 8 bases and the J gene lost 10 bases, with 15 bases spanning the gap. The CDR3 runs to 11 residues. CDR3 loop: CSHRDSAEQFF. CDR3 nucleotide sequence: TGCAGCCACCGGGACTCCGCCGAGCAGTTCTTC.

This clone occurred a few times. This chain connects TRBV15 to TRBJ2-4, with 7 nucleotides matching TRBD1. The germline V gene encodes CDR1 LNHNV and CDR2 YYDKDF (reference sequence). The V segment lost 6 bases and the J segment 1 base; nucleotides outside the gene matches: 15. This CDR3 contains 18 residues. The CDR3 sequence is CATRTGRLSLGAKNIQYF. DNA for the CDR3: TGTGCCACCAGGACAGGGCGGCTCTCCCTCGGGGCCAAAAACATTCAGTACTTC.

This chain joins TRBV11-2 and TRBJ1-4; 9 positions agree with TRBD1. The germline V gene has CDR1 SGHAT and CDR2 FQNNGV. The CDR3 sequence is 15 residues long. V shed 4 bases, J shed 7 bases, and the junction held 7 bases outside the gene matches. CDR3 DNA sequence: TGTGCCAGCAGCTCGGGGACAGGGCGGTCTGAAAAACTGTTTTTT. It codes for CASSSGTGRSEKLFF.

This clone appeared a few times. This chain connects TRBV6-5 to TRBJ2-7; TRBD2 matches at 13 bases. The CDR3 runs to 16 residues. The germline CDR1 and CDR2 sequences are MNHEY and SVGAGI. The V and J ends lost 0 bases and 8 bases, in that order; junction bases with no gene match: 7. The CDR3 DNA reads TGTGCCAGCAGTTACTCGGGCGGACTAGCGGGAGTGAAGCAGTACTTC. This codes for CASSYSGGLAGVKQYF.

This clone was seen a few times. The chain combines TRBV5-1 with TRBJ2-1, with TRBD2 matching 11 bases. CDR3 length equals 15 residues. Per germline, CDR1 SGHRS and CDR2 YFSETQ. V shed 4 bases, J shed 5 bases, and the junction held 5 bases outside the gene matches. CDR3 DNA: TGCGCCAGCAGCGCTGGGGGACTAGCGGACAATGAGCAGTTCTTC. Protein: CASSAGGLADNEQFF.

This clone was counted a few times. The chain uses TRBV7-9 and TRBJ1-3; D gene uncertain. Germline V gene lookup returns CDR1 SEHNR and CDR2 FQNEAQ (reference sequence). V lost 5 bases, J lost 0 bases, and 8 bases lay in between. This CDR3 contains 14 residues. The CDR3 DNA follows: TGTGCCAGCAGCCAAGGGATCTCTGGAAACACCATATATTTT. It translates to CASSQGISGNTIYF.

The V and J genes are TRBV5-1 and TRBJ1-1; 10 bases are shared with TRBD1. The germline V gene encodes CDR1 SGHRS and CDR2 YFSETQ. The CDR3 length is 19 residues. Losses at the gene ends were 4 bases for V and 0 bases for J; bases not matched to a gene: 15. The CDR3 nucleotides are TGCGCCAGCAGCCCACAAACGCTACGGGACAGGGGTCTGAACACTGAAGCTTTCTTT. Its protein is CASSPQTLRDRGLNTEAFF.

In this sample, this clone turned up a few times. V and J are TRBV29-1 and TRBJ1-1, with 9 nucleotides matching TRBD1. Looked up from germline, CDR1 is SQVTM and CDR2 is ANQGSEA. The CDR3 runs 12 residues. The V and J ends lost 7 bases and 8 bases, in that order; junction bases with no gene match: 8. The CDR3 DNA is TGCAGCGCTCGCTACAGGGGGCGCGAAGCTTTCTTT. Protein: CSARYRGREAFF.

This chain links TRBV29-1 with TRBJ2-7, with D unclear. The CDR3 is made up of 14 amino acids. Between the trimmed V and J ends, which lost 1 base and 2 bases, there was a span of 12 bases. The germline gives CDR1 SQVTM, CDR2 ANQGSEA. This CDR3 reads CSVEGVDRPYEQYF. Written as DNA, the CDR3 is TGCAGCGTTGAAGGGGTCGATCGTCCCTACGAGCAGTACTTC.

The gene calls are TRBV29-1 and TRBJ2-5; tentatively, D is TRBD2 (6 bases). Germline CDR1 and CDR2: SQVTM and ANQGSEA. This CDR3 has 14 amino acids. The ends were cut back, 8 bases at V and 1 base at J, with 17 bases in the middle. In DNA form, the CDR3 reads TGCAGCCTACGGTGGGGTAGCGGCCAAGAGACCCAGTACTTC. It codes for CSLRWGSGQETQYF.

As DNA, the CDR3 is TGTGCCAGCAGCTTATATGACAGGGGGAATGGCTACACCTTC. Residues: CASSLYDRGNGYTF. The V and J genes are TRBV7-9 and TRBJ1-2; 9 bases are a match to TRBD1. Trimming took 2 bases from V and 6 from J; bases not matched to a gene: 4. Germline-derived CDR1 and CDR2 are SEHNR and FQNEAQ (reference sequence). This CDR3 is 14 amino acids long.

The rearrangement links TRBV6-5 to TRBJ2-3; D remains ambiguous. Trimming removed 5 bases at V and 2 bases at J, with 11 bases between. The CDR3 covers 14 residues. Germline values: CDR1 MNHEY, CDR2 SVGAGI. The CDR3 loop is CASSVGRTTDTQYF. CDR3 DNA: TGTGCCAGCAGTGTCGGACGGACCACAGATACGCAGTATTTT.

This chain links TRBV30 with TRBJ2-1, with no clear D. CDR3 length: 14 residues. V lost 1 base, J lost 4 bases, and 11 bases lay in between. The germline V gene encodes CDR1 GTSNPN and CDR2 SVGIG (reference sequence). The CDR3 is CAWSASPRYNEQFF. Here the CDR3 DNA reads TGTGCCTGGAGTGCCTCACCCCGATACAATGAGCAGTTCTTC.

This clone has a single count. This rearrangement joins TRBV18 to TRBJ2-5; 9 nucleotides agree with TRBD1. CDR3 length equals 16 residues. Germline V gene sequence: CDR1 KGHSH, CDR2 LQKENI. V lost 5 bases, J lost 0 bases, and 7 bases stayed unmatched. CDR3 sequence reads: CASSSKGTGHQETQYF. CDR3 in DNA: TGTGCCAGCTCAAGCAAGGGGACAGGGCACCAAGAGACCCAGTACTTC.